The following is a T cell receptor beta chain sequence with its context. No antigen is known for it. The V end was cut by 5 bases, the J end by 6 bases, with 16 bases between. The CDR3 runs 14 residues. Looked up from germline, CDR1 is SGHAT and CDR2 is FQDESV (reference sequence). The sample originates from a study of chemoradiotherapy in HPV16-positive cancers. Overall study: Candidate HPV-specific T-cell clones and common TCR motifs came from functional assays in a couple of HPV16-positive patients.

Repeated repertoire sampling spanned the course of chemoradiotherapy. Findings and limits, study-wide: Functional assays defining HPV-specific T cells used only a couple of HPV16-positive patients.

The assay was immunoSEQ multiplex PCR, and TCRdb's table has in-frame clones only and misses some. The sample records about 19,000 clones, about four fifths being singletons. The TCR was taken from a human donor with HPV-associated anogenital cancer. The rearrangement joins TRBV11-1 to TRBJ1-1; D remains ambiguous. The sample was blood, taken from a patient who underwent chemoradiotherapy. The CDR3 here is CASSPPGRIPEAFF. The DNA for the CDR3 is TGTGCCAGCAGCCCCCCCGGACGTATACCTGAAGCTTTCTTT.